The T cell receptor beta chain under discussion was sequenced for a study of beta chain features in type 1 diabetes. Study results and caveats: Type 1 diabetes patients had fewer VDJ junction insertions and more deletions.

Germline V gene lookup returns CDR1 SGHDT and CDR2 YYEEEE. V was pared by 7 bases and J by 0 bases, with 14 bases between. CDR3 length: 15 amino acids. Notes on this clone: What it binds is unknown.

TCRB transcripts that were expressed got sequenced, as all of the isolated RNA had been reverse transcribed. Profiling relied on immunoSEQ multiplex PCR, and the TCRdb table lists in-frame clones only, not all of them. The table has about 140,000 clones, about 9.1% seen once. Via CD45RO/CCR7/CD25/CD127/CD95/CD27, cells of the CD4+ naive, central memory, regulatory and stem cell-like memory subsets were sorted. Sequencing was done on a sample of central memory CD4+ T cells from blood. The chain employs TRBV5-6 and TRBJ2-4; D may be TRBD1 (6 bases). The sequence came from a woman aged 40 to 55 in good health. The CDR3 here is CASENWGLAKNIQYF. CDR3 nucleotides: TGTGCCAGCGAAAACTGGGGGCTAGCCAAAAACATTCAGTACTTC.